The 21 T cell receptor beta chains presented below share a single source sample, sequenced in a study of OX40 agonist ivuxolimab in advanced cancers. TCRdb's copy holds only in-frame clones and misses some; the assay was immunoSEQ multiplex PCR. The repertoire has approximately 70,000 clones, roughly 80% of them found once; the top ten carry approximately 0.4%. Sequences were derived from CD4+ or CD8+ T cells sorted from blood, sampled in a trial of the OX40 agonist ivuxolimab. The source is an adult with an advanced solid tumor such as melanoma, head and neck, liver or kidney cancer.

This clone was detected only a few times. The chain uses TRBV19 and TRBJ1-2, with TRBD1 as a possible D gene (5 bases). The CDR3 consists of 11 residues. Deletions cut 9 bases from V and 8 bases from J, with 13 bases between. Germline loops: CDR1 LNHDA, CDR2 SQIVND (reference sequence). The CDR3: CASRKGEGYTF. In DNA, the CDR3 is TGTGCCAGCCGAAAAGGGGAAGGCTACACCTTC.

CDR3 sequence (DNA): TGTGCCAGCTCAGCGGACAGGAGCCCCTATGGCTACACCTTC. Protein: CASSADRSPYGYTF. The rearrangement uses TRBV18 and TRBJ1-2; 7 positions match TRBD1. This CDR3 has 14 amino acids. CDR1 and CDR2 from the germline V gene are KGHSH and LQKENI. The V and J ends lost 5 bases and 4 bases, in that order; junction bases with no gene match: 7.

V usage is TRBV6-1 and J usage is TRBJ1-2; unclear D gene. The CDR3 is made up of 15 amino acids. The V and J ends lost 6 bases and 4 bases respectively, with 18 bases between them. Germline assignment: CDR1 MNHNS and CDR2 SASEGT. CDR3 nucleotide sequence: TGTGCCAGCAGCCTCCAGTGGGAGGGAAGCTATGGCTACACCTTC. This sequence encodes CASSLQWEGSYGYTF.

This clone is a singleton in its sample. V gene TRBV5-8 combines with J gene TRBJ2-5; 9 nucleotides match TRBD2. Losses at the gene ends were 2 bases for V and 1 base for J; bases not matched to a gene: 3. The CDR3 totals 15 residues. Germline CDR1 and CDR2: SGHTS and YDEGEE. CDR3: CASSLAGGIQETQYF. The CDR3 bases are TGTGCCAGCAGCTTAGCGGGGGGAATCCAAGAGACCCAGTACTTC.

The chain employs TRBV30 and TRBJ1-3; D may be TRBD1 (6 bases). This CDR3 spans 13 amino acids. V was cut by 3 bases and J by 8 bases, with 14 bases left in between. Germline assignment: CDR1 GTSNPN and CDR2 SVGIG (reference sequence). CDR3 protein: CAWRQWRGDTIYF. CDR3 DNA sequence: TGTGCCTGGAGACAGTGGAGGGGGGACACCATATATTTT.

The chain has TRBV6-5 and TRBJ2-3; D is unresolved. The CDR3 runs 12 residues. The V end lost 8 bases, the J end lost 2 bases, and 8 bases lay between the germline ends. Looked up from germline, CDR1 is MNHEY and CDR2 is SVGAGI. The chain's CDR3 is CASFDDTDTQYF. CDR3 in DNA: TGTGCCAGCTTCGATGACACAGATACGCAGTATTTT.

The chain carries TRBV6-1 and TRBJ2-1; D is uncertain. The V gene lost 7 bases and the J gene lost 6 bases, with 7 bases spanning the gap. CDR3 length equals 11 residues. The germline V gene encodes CDR1 MNHNS and CDR2 SASEGT. Here the CDR3 reads CASTVGNEQFF. The CDR3 DNA reads as TGTGCCAGCACAGTGGGCAATGAGCAGTTCTTC.

About this clone: A read error may account for a junction end that differs from germline. The chain uses TRBV5-4 and TRBJ2-1, with D possibly being TRBD2 (5 bases). CDR1 is SGHNT, CDR2 YYREEE, per germline (reference sequence). This CDR3 has 15 residues. Written as DNA, the CDR3 is TGTGCCAGCACCTTGGACGGGAAAGATGGGAATGAGCAGTTCTTC. Its protein product is CASTLDGKDGNEQFF. The full variable domain, in which reference TRBV5-4 and TRBJ2-1 provide the parts outside the CDR3, is ETGVTQSPTHLIKTRGQQVTLRCSSQSGHNTVSWYQQALGQGPQFIFQYYREEENGRGNFPPRFSGLQFPNYSSELNVNALELDDSALYLCASTLDGKDGNEQFFGPGTRLTVL.

This chain connects TRBV6-1 to TRBJ2-2; no clear D gene. V dropped 5 bases and J dropped 0 bases, with 7 bases sitting between them. CDR3 length: 14 residues. CDR1 MNHNS and CDR2 SASEGT come from the germline V gene. CDR3 amino acids: CASSRWANTGELFF. The CDR3 bases are TGTGCCAGCAGTCGTTGGGCGAACACCGGGGAGCTGTTTTTT.

The chain joins TRBV7-3 to TRBJ2-5; the D gene is possibly TRBD1 (5 bases). This CDR3 has 13 amino acids. Deletions cut 5 bases from V and 7 bases from J, with 14 bases between. CDR1 SGHTA and CDR2 FQGTGA come from the germline V gene. The CDR3 coding sequence is TGTGCCAGCAGCAAAGCAAAAAGGGGGACCCAGTACTTC. Protein product: CASSKAKRGTQYF.

V usage is TRBV20-1 and J usage is TRBJ1-1; D may be TRBD1 (5 bases). Deletions cut 5 bases from V and 5 bases from J, with 9 bases between. The germline gives CDR1 DFQATT, CDR2 SNEGSKA (reference sequence). CDR3 length: 11 amino acids. This CDR3 is CSAAGRTEAFF. The CDR3 DNA sequence: TGCAGTGCTGCAGGGAGGACTGAAGCTTTCTTT.

This chain links TRBV5-1 with TRBJ2-1; the match to TRBD2 covers 7 bases. The CDR3 consists of 17 residues. V lost 1 base and J lost 1; bases outside the gene matches: 8. In germline, CDR1 is SGHRS, CDR2 YFSETQ. In DNA form, the CDR3 reads TGCGCCAGCAGCTTGAGGGAGGGGTCCACTTCCTACAATGAGCAGTTCTTC. Protein sequence: CASSLREGSTSYNEQFF.

The rearrangement uses TRBV6-5 and TRBJ2-3; 11 nucleotides agree with TRBD2. The CDR3 runs to 14 residues. Trimming cost V 7 bases and J 9 bases; bases outside gene matches: 9. Germline lookup yields CDR1 MNHEY and CDR2 SVGAGI. The DNA for the CDR3 is TGTGCCAGCACGAGAATAGCGGGAGGGCCGACGCAGTATTTT. Amino acids: CASTRIAGGPTQYF.

The V call is TRBV11-1, the J call TRBJ2-1; the D is unclear. Germline CDR1 and CDR2: SGHAT and FQDESV (reference sequence). Trimming took off 4 bases at V and 4 bases at J, with 5 bases between the two ends. The length of the CDR3 is 12 residues. The chain's CDR3 is CASSSQYNEQFF. CDR3 nucleotide sequence: TGTGCCAGCAGCTCCCAATACAATGAGCAGTTCTTC.

V gene TRBV27 combines with J gene TRBJ2-5, with TRBD2 as a possible D gene (7 bases). V was pared by 4 bases and J by 5 bases, with 26 bases between. Germline CDR1 and CDR2: MNHEY and SMNVEV (reference sequence). This CDR3 has 18 amino acids. The CDR3 loop is CASSSLKPQGGGGETQYF. For the CDR3, the DNA is TGTGCCAGCAGTTCCCTCAAGCCTCAAGGGGGGGGTGGTGAGACCCAGTACTTC.

Worth noting for this clone: The sample contains more than one DNA sequence encoding this CDR3. J is TRBJ1-2 and V is TRBV28, with D possibly being TRBD1 (5 bases). The CDR3 loop spans 12 amino acids. Germline lookup yields CDR1 MDHEN and CDR2 SYDVKM. V dropped 4 bases and J dropped 4 bases, with 7 bases sitting between them. The CDR3 here is CASSSTGYGYTF. CDR3 nucleotides: TGTGCCAGCAGTTCAACAGGCTATGGCTACACCTTC.

The chain has TRBV7-3 and TRBJ2-1, with a possible D match to TRBD1 (6 bases). The germline V gene has CDR1 SGHTA and CDR2 FQGTGA. This CDR3 has 13 residues. The V end lost 5 bases, the J end lost 5 bases, and 10 bases lay between the germline ends. CDR3 sequence reads: CASSPHRDNEQFF. CDR3 coding DNA: TGTGCCAGCAGCCCCCACAGGGACAATGAGCAGTTCTTC. Full variable domain (missing parts from reference TRBV7-3 and TRBJ2-1): GAGVSQTPSNKVTEKGKYVELRCDPISGHTALYWYRQSLGQGPEFLIYFQGTGAADDSGLPNDRFFAVRPEGSVSTLKIQRTERGDSAVYLCASSPHRDNEQFFGPGTRLTVL.

V is TRBV7-6 and J is TRBJ2-1, with 9 bases lining up with TRBD2. V shed 3 bases, J shed 7 bases, and the junction held 4 bases outside the gene matches. In germline, CDR1 is SGHVS, CDR2 FNYEAQ. This CDR3 comprises 14 residues. The CDR3 spells CASSFAGGRNEQFF. Here the CDR3 DNA reads TGTGCCAGCAGCTTTGCGGGGGGGCGGAATGAGCAGTTCTTC.

The chain couples TRBV28 to TRBJ1-6; D might be TRBD1 (5 bases). The V end lost 5 bases, the J end lost 7 bases, and 15 bases lay between the germline ends. From germline, CDR1 is MDHEN and CDR2 SYDVKM. There are 15 residues in the CDR3. For the CDR3, the DNA is TGTGCCAGCAGTCTCCCGGCGGGGCTCAATTCACCCCTCCACTTT. Encoded protein: CASSLPAGLNSPLHF.

The V gene is TRBV5-1, the J gene TRBJ2-1; the D is unclear. This CDR3 contains 14 residues. Between the trimmed V and J ends, which lost 7 bases and 6 bases, there was a span of 17 bases. Germline-derived CDR1 and CDR2 are SGHRS and YFSETQ. CDR3 coding DNA: TGCGCCAGCCCTACTCGATTAGGTACCAATGAGCAGTTCTTC. It translates to CASPTRLGTNEQFF.

V gene TRBV5-1 combines with J gene TRBJ1-2; no definite D call. Germline V gene lookup returns CDR1 SGHRS and CDR2 YFSETQ. V was shortened by 4 bases and J by 0 bases, with 13 bases between the two germline ends. The CDR3 contains 15 residues. The CDR3 loop is CASSPLALANYGYTF. CDR3 coding DNA: TGCGCCAGCAGCCCCTTGGCGCTCGCTAACTATGGCTACACCTTC.